This T cell receptor (beta chain) was captured in a study of T cell repertoires in cytomegalovirus infection. Looking at the study overall: The authors used CMV epitopes that were HLA-C-restricted (recently identified) and HLA-B-restricted (well studied). Both a matching HLA type and CMV infection were indicated by public TCR beta signatures.

Germline CDR1 reads SNHLY; CDR2 reads FYNNEI. The CDR3 runs to 13 residues. V lost 4 bases, J lost 6 bases, and 10 bases lay in between. Each CDR3 protein is one row after TCRdb ran MiXCR on the reads. The sample yields about 340,000 distinct CDR3 sequences, almost 30% seen once. This clonotype was counted between two and nine times. Its antigen is still unknown. This specimen consisted of cultured PBMCs, obtained from culture after CMV antigen stimulation. This clonotype originated in a human donor in good health (CMV status not recorded). Some clones in this sample may be carry-over from other donors' samples. The J gene is TRBJ2-1, the V gene TRBV2; possibly TRBD2 for D (6 bases). The CDR3 DNA reads TGTGCCAGCAGTGTAATGGGAGGCAATGAGCAGTTCTTC. This sequence encodes CASSVMGGNEQFF.